The 27 T cell receptor beta chains below all came from one sample that was sequenced in a study of cytomegalovirus exposure and HLA in healthy donors. Researchers ran the PCR with 60 Vbeta and 13 Jbeta primers. Some clones are missing from TCRdb's copy, which holds only in-frame ones; the method was immunoSEQ multiplex PCR. The sample includes 100,000 to 150,000 clones, 70% to 85% seen only once; the top ten take approximately 4.5%. Material for sequencing was PBMCs. These receptors all stem from a male donor in good health and CMV-seropositive.

This rearrangement joins TRBV18 to TRBJ2-7; tentatively, D is TRBD2 (5 bases). CDR1 KGHSH and CDR2 LQKENI come from the germline V gene. The CDR3 totals 14 residues. Trimming took 4 bases from V and 2 from J, leaving 12 bases between them. The CDR3 coding sequence is TGTGCCAGCTCACGATCGGGGTCCCCCTACGAGCAGTACTTC. It translates to CASSRSGSPYEQYF. Based on the CDR3 plus reference TRBV18 and TRBJ2-7, the full variable domain is NAGVMQNPRHLVRRRGQEARLRCSPMKGHSHVYWYRQLPEEGLKFMVYLQKENIIDESGMPKERFSAEFPKEGPSILRIQQVVRGDSAAYFCASSRSGSPYEQYFGPGTRLTVT.

The rearrangement links TRBV15 to TRBJ2-7; perhaps TRBD2 as D (6 bases). The germline V gene encodes CDR1 LNHNV and CDR2 YYDKDF (reference sequence). The CDR3 has 14 amino acids. Trimming cost V 3 bases and J 6 bases, with 15 bases left between them. The CDR3 sequence is CATSREGGSPEQYF. CDR3 coding DNA: TGTGCCACCAGCAGGGAGGGTGGGAGTCCCGAGCAGTACTTC. Filled out from reference TRBV15 and TRBJ2-7, the complete variable domain reads DAMVIQNPRYQVTQFGKPVTLSCSQTLNHNVMYWYQQKSSQAPKLLFHYYDKDFNNEADTPDNFQSRRPNTSFCFLDIRSPGLGDTAMYLCATSREGGSPEQYFGPGTRLTVT.

This chain links TRBV5-1 with TRBJ2-7, with TRBD2 matching over 12 bases. CDR3 size: 16 residues. The ends lost 3 bases at V and 2 bases at J; junction bases unmatched: 6. Germline CDR1 and CDR2: SGHRS and YFSETQ. CDR3 region: CASSSSSGGDPYEQYF. The DNA of the CDR3 is TGCGCCAGCAGCTCGTCTAGCGGGGGGGATCCCTACGAGCAGTACTTC.

This chain joins TRBV6-6 and TRBJ2-5, with D possibly TRBD1 on 7 matching bases. The CDR3 is 14 residues long. The germline V gene has CDR1 MNHNY and CDR2 SVGAGI (reference sequence). V lost 2 bases and J lost 5, with 12 bases in between. The CDR3: CASSYGGGRETQYF. The CDR3, as DNA: TGTGCCAGCAGTTACGGAGGGGGCCGGGAGACCCAGTACTTC.

This clone was counted only a few times. The rearrangement links TRBV4-1 to TRBJ2-7; 7 bases agree with TRBD1. The germline V gene encodes CDR1 MGHRA and CDR2 YSYEKL. The CDR3 sequence is 16 residues long. Trimming cost V 0 bases and J 3 bases; bases outside gene matches: 8. The CDR3 reads CASSQEDRQGNYEQYF. For the CDR3, the DNA is TGCGCCAGCAGCCAAGAAGATAGACAGGGAAACTACGAGCAGTACTTC.

This chain links TRBV19 with TRBJ2-2; 10 nucleotides align to TRBD1. The germline V gene has CDR1 LNHDA and CDR2 SQIVND (reference sequence). Trimming took 10 bases from V and 4 from J; bases not matched to a gene: 9. This CDR3 spans 15 amino acids. CDR3 loop: CATKGRQGATGELFF. The CDR3 DNA follows: TGTGCCACAAAGGGTAGACAGGGGGCCACCGGGGAGCTGTTTTTT. Variable domain in full (rest from reference TRBV19 and TRBJ2-2): DGGITQSPKYLFRKEGQNVTLSCEQNLNHDAMYWYRQDPGQGLRLIYYSQIVNDFQKGDIAEGYSVSREKKESFPLTVTSAQKNPTAFYLCATKGRQGATGELFFGEGSRLTVL.

This rearrangement joins TRBV28 to TRBJ2-3; D is possibly TRBD1 (5 bases). CDR1 is MDHEN, CDR2 SYDVKM, per germline. This CDR3 is built from 15 residues. V lost 3 bases and J lost 4, with 14 bases in between. The DNA of the CDR3 is TGTGCCAGCAGTTTTAGCAGGGAATCGCCAGATACGCAGTATTTT. It is translated as CASSFSRESPDTQYF. Using reference TRBV28 and TRBJ2-3 for the parts outside the CDR3, the full variable domain is DVKVTQSSRYLVKRTGEKVFLECVQDMDHENMFWYRQDPGLGLRLIYFSYDVKMKEKGDIPEGYSVSREKKERFSLILESASTNQTSMYLCASSFSRESPDTQYFGPGTRLTVL.

The chain couples TRBV28 to TRBJ1-5; 7 nucleotides align to TRBD1. Germline CDR1 is MDHEN and CDR2 is SYDVKM. CDR3 size: 14 residues. With 2 bases clipped from V and 2 bases from J, the junction kept 0 bases outside the gene matches. The CDR3 nucleotides are TGTGCCAGCAGTTTAGGGACAGGCAATCAGCCCCAGCATTTT. The encoded protein is CASSLGTGNQPQHF.

This clone showed up just a few times. The chain recombines TRBV2 with TRBJ1-2; TRBD1 is a possible D gene (6 bases). V was clipped by 4 bases and J by 0 bases, with 15 bases between them. This CDR3 contains 16 residues. CDR1 SNHLY and CDR2 FYNNEI come from the germline V gene. The CDR3 DNA is TGTGCCAGCAGTGCCGGACAGATTTTACCTAACTATGGCTACACCTTC. It is translated as CASSAGQILPNYGYTF.

The chain has TRBV4-1 and TRBJ2-5; 9 bases are a match to TRBD2. The better agreement between TRBJ2-7 and the DNA end casts doubt on the J call. The V gene's germline CDR1 is MGHRA and CDR2 YSYEKL. The CDR3 covers 17 residues. The CDR3: CASSPGEAGGLSYEQYF. Here the CDR3 DNA reads TGCGCCAGCAGCCCCGGTGAAGCGGGAGGCCTCTCCTACGAGCAGTACTTC.

This clone has only one observation. The chain links TRBV19 to TRBJ1-5; possible D gene TRBD1, 6 bases. The ends were cut back, 10 bases at V and 4 bases at J, with 11 bases in the middle. The CDR3 sequence is 12 residues long. Germline lookup yields CDR1 LNHDA and CDR2 SQIVND (reference sequence). In nucleotides, the CDR3 is TGTGCCACGTGGACAGTAAATCAGCCCCAGCATTTT. This translates into CATWTVNQPQHF.

The genes are TRBV28 and TRBJ2-7; 8 positions agree with TRBD1. CDR3 length: 16 residues. The trim removed 0 bases at V and 6 bases at J, leaving 10 bases unmatched. Germline V CDR1 and CDR2: MDHEN, SYDVKM. The CDR3: CASSLWDREPPAEQYF. CDR3 nucleotides: TGTGCCAGCAGTTTATGGGACAGGGAACCCCCAGCCGAGCAGTACTTC.

This clone was seen only a few times. The chain is built from TRBV6-6 and TRBJ1-5; 9 nucleotides line up with TRBD1. In germline, CDR1 is MNHNY, CDR2 SVGAGI (reference sequence). Trimming cost V 6 bases and J 4 bases; bases outside gene matches: 7. This CDR3 comprises 15 residues. This CDR3 reads CASSQDRGINQPQHF. CDR3 bases: TGTGCCAGCAGCCAGGACAGGGGAATAAATCAGCCCCAGCATTTT.

A remark on this clone: The junction departs from the called germline gene at one end, perhaps through a read error. The chain links TRBV7-9 to TRBJ2-7; tentatively, D is TRBD1 (5 bases). The CDR3 consists of 14 residues. Per the germline V gene, CDR1 is SEHNR and CDR2 is FQNEAQ (reference sequence). The CDR3 bases are TGTTCCAGCAGCTACGACAGCGTCTCCTACGAGCAGTACTTC. It specifies CSSSYDSVSYEQYF.

The chain is built from TRBV2 and TRBJ2-7, with TRBD2 as a possible D gene (6 bases). CDR1 is SNHLY, CDR2 FYNNEI, per germline. This CDR3 region has 14 residues. The V gene lost 5 bases and the J gene lost 3 bases, with 14 bases spanning the gap. The CDR3 sequence: CASSYGIAVYEQYF. CDR3 sequence (DNA): TGTGCCAGCAGTTATGGCATAGCGGTCTACGAGCAGTACTTC.

Comments on this clone: One end of the junction does not line up with germline, which may come from a read error. The chain is built from TRBV7-9 and TRBJ2-7, with 9 bases fitting TRBD2. The CDR3 has 16 residues. Germline lookup yields CDR1 SEHNR and CDR2 FQNEAQ (reference sequence). The CDR3, as DNA: TGTTCCAGCAGCTTAGCTCTAGCGGGAACACCCTACGAGCAGTACTTC. This encodes CSSSLALAGTPYEQYF.

The gene calls are TRBV11-1 and TRBJ2-2, with 7 bases identical to TRBD1. The CDR3 consists of 17 residues. The V segment lost 5 bases and the J segment 5 bases; nucleotides outside the gene matches: 14. Germline CDR1 reads SGHAT; CDR2 reads FQDESV (reference sequence). The CDR3 DNA reads TGTGCCAGCAGCCCTATACAATGGGACAGAAATACCGGGGAGCTGTTTTTT. Residues: CASSPIQWDRNTGELFF.

The J gene is TRBJ2-1, the V gene TRBV27, with 8 bases identical to TRBD2. The length of the CDR3 is 17 residues. With V trimmed by 6 bases and J by 0 bases, 10 bases remained unmatched. Germline CDR1 is MNHEY and CDR2 is SMNVEV (reference sequence). In DNA, the CDR3 is TGTGCCAGCAGCCCCTTTATGGCGGGAGGCTCCTACAATGAGCAGTTCTTC. Amino acids: CASSPFMAGGSYNEQFF.

This clone has only one observation. J is TRBJ1-5 and V is TRBV28; possibly TRBD1 for D (5 bases). Germline lookup yields CDR1 MDHEN and CDR2 SYDVKM. Trimming took off 5 bases at V and 0 bases at J, with 11 bases between the two ends. The CDR3 runs to 15 residues. CDR3 residues: CASSPGGYSNQPQHF. The CDR3 coding sequence is TGTGCCAGCAGTCCCGGGGGTTATAGCAATCAGCCCCAGCATTTT.

This clone was recorded a few times. V and J are TRBV5-5 and TRBJ1-2, with TRBD1 identical over 12 bases. The CDR3 is made up of 17 amino acids. Trimming at V came to 6 bases and at J to 0 bases, leaving 9 bases not matched to a gene. From germline, CDR1 is SGHKS and CDR2 YYEKEE (reference sequence). CDR3 sequence: CASISGTGGRTNYGYTF. The CDR3 DNA is TGTGCCAGCATCTCCGGGACAGGGGGCAGGACTAACTATGGCTACACCTTC.

This clone was counted between two and nine times. V and J are TRBV5-1 and TRBJ2-5; 7 nucleotides align to TRBD1. The CDR3 contains 15 residues. V was clipped by 6 bases and J by 5 bases; unmatched bases: 13. The V gene's germline CDR1 is SGHRS and CDR2 YFSETQ. The CDR3 nucleotides read TGCGCCAGCACCTCGGATGGCAGGGGGTCGGAGACCCAGTACTTC. It codes for CASTSDGRGSETQYF.

This clone came up a few times. The chain uses TRBV11-3 and TRBJ1-3, with 8 bases matching TRBD1. The CDR3 is 15 residues long. J lost 4 bases, V lost 2 bases, and 4 bases had no gene match. CDR1 and CDR2 from the germline V gene are SGHNT and YENEEA. The CDR3, as DNA: TGTGCCAGCAGCTTAAACCGGGACAGGGGAAACACCATATATTTT. Translation gives CASSLNRDRGNTIYF. The complete variable domain, with remaining parts taken from reference TRBV11-3 and TRBJ1-3, reads EAGVVQSPRYKIIEKKQPVAFWCNPISGHNTLYWYLQNLGQGPELLIRYENEEAVDDSQLPKDRFSAERLKGVDSTLKIQPAELGDSAVYLCASSLNRDRGNTIYFGEGSWLTVV.

The rearrangement links TRBV7-3 to TRBJ2-1, with 7 bases that match TRBD2. The CDR3 runs to 16 residues. After removal of 5 bases from V and 7 bases from J, the junction contained 14 bases not matched to a gene. Germline V gene sequence: CDR1 SGHTA, CDR2 FQGTGA. The CDR3, as DNA: TGTGCCAGCAGCCCTGTGTGGGGCGGGAGCATAAATGAGCAGTTCTTC. Amino acid sequence: CASSPVWGGSINEQFF. The variable domain in full, completed from reference TRBV7-3 and TRBJ2-1, reads GAGVSQTPSNKVTEKGKYVELRCDPISGHTALYWYRQSLGQGPEFLIYFQGTGAADDSGLPNDRFFAVRPEGSVSTLKIQRTERGDSAVYLCASSPVWGGSINEQFFGPGTRLTVL.

The chain has TRBV5-8 and TRBJ2-1, with 7 positions matching TRBD2. The junction had 1 base not matched to a gene; V was cut back by 0 bases and J by 4 bases. This CDR3 region has 14 residues. Looked up from germline, CDR1 is SGHTS and CDR2 is YDEGEE. CDR3 coding DNA: TGTGCCAGCAGCTTGGTCGGGGGGTACAATGAGCAGTTCTTC. As protein: CASSLVGGYNEQFF.

CDR3 residues: CASSHRGQSYEQYF. CDR3 DNA sequence: TGCGCCAGCAGCCACCGCGGACAGAGCTACGAGCAGTACTTC. The chain employs TRBV4-1 and TRBJ2-7; D might be TRBD1 (6 bases). V was shortened by 3 bases and J by 3 bases, with 12 bases between the two germline ends. Per germline, CDR1 MGHRA and CDR2 YSYEKL. There are 14 residues in the CDR3.

V gene TRBV15 combines with J gene TRBJ2-2; D perhaps matches TRBD2 (5 bases). V was trimmed by 8 bases and J by 2 bases, leaving 15 bases between them. The germline V gene encodes CDR1 LNHNV and CDR2 YYDKDF (reference sequence). This CDR3 is 15 amino acids long. The DNA for the CDR3 is TGTGCCACCCAACCGGAGGTAGCCAACACCGGGGAGCTGTTTTTT. Protein: CATQPEVANTGELFF.

The chain joins TRBV19 to TRBJ2-7, with TRBD1 matching over 9 bases. V shed 5 bases and J 6 bases; nucleotides not matched to a gene: 17. Per the germline V gene, CDR1 is LNHDA and CDR2 is SQIVND (reference sequence). The CDR3 covers 17 residues. For the CDR3, the DNA is TGTGCCAGTAGTTCCTGGGGTGCAACCGGGACAGGGAGCGAGCAGTACTTC. As protein: CASSSWGATGTGSEQYF.